These T cell receptor beta chains were read from a single sample in a study of blood T cell repertoires in COVID-19. TCRdb keeps only in-frame clones here, not all; method: immunoSEQ multiplex PCR. The data hold 200,000 to 300,000 clones, with approximately 86% observed a single time. Sequenced input: PBMCs or T cells enriched from blood (not recorded which). Every receptor here comes from a woman in her thirties with acute COVID-19. Both conserved end residues are part of each CDR3. Each record gives: D gene, V gene, clone size, J gene, CDR3 DNA, CDR3 protein. The D gene is left open where the match is weak. A clone size is listed for some rows: how often the clone was seen (once, few, many), or a class if it is expanded.

.,TRBV2,.,TRBJ1-5,TGTGCCAGCAGCCTGGACAGCTATAGCAATCAGCCCCAGCATTTT,CASSLDSYSNQPQHF
TRBD1,TRBV19,.,TRBJ2-4,TGTGCCAGTAGGACAGGGTCGACCAAAAACATTCAGTACTTC,CASRTGSTKNIQYF
.,TRBV21-1,few,TRBJ1-3,TGTGCCAGCAGCAAAGAGACCCCTATGCGGGGAAACACCATATATTTT,CASSKETPMRGNTIYF
.,TRBV20-1,.,TRBJ1-1,TGCAGTGCTAGCGGGGGGACTGAAGCTTTCTTT,CSASGGTEAFF
.,TRBV19,.,TRBJ2-7,TGTGCCAGTAGGTTCCGGGATGCCTCTGAGGAGCAGTACTTC,CASRFRDASEEQYF
.,TRBV18,.,TRBJ2-5,TGTGCCAGCTCACCGGGGAGAGCCCAAGAGACCCAGTACTTC,CASSPGRAQETQYF
TRBD2,TRBV18,.,TRBJ2-5,TGTGCCAGCTCACCAAGGCTAGCGGGGGGTTATGGATTGGAGGAGACCCAGTACTTC,CASSPRLAGGYGLEETQYF
.,TRBV5-1,.,TRBJ1-6,TGCGCCAGCAGCTTGGTCGGTTCGGGGTATTCACCCCTCCACTTT,CASSLVGSGYSPLHF
TRBD2,TRBV3-1/TRBV3-2,.,TRBJ2-7,TGTGCCAGCCAATTAGCGGGTGGGCGGGGCTACGAGCAGTACTTC,CASQLAGGRGYEQYF
.,TRBV11-3,once,TRBJ2-3,TGTGCCAGCAGCTACGCAGGGACGCAGTATTTT,CASSYAGTQYF
.,TRBV2,many,TRBJ1-6,TGTGCCGGCCACAGGGATAATTCACCCCTCCACTTT,CAGHRDNSPLHF
.,TRBV5-5,.,TRBJ1-1,TGTGCCAGCAGCTTTTCCGGGAGCTTCCTTGGGAACACTGAAGCTTTCTTT,CASSFSGSFLGNTEAFF
.,TRBV4-2,.,TRBJ2-5,TGTGCCAGCAGCCAAGAACCTGGGGCGGTCATACAAGAGACCCAGTACTTC,CASSQEPGAVIQETQYF
.,TRBV6-5,once,TRBJ2-7,TGTGCCAGCAGTTGGACAGCCGGCTACGAGCAGTACTTC,CASSWTAGYEQYF
.,TRBV7-9,.,TRBJ2-2,TGTGCCAGCAGCTTGCCGGACACCGGGGAGCTGTTTTTT,CASSLPDTGELFF
TRBD1,TRBV23-1,.,TRBJ2-1,TGCGCCAGCAGTCCCCGGACAGGGGGCTACAATGAGCAGTTCTTC,CASSPRTGGYNEQFF
.,TRBV5-1,.,TRBJ1-2,TGCGCCAGCAGCTTAGGACGGACTGGCTATGGCTACACCTTC,CASSLGRTGYGYTF
.,TRBV11-2,few,TRBJ1-5,TGTGCCAGCAGCCCCGGGGGGACCAGAGTGATGCCCCAGCATTTT,CASSPGGTRVMPQHF
TRBD1,TRBV6-5,once,TRBJ1-6,TGTGCCAGCAGTTACCTGGGACAGGGTTCACCCCTCCACTTT,CASSYLGQGSPLHF
.,TRBV24-1,.,TRBJ2-3,TGTGCCACCAGTGATCCTGGGGCGGGCACAGATACGCAGTATTTT,CATSDPGAGTDTQYF
.,TRBV3-1/TRBV3-2,.,TRBJ1-5,TGTGCCAGCAGCCAAGGAAGGACAGATAATCAGCCCCAGCATTTT,CASSQGRTDNQPQHF
.,TRBV7-2,.,TRBJ2-7,TGTGCCAGCAGCGAACAGCTCTACGAGCAGTACTTC,CASSEQLYEQYF
TRBD1,TRBV10-2,once,TRBJ1-5,TGCGCCAGCAGAGCCGGGACAGGGCCCGACAGGCCCCAGCATTTT,CASRAGTGPDRPQHF
TRBD1,TRBV18,.,TRBJ1-2,TGTGCCAGCTCACCCTACCCCCGGGACAGGTACTACACCTTC,CASSPYPRDRYYTF
.,TRBV4-3,few,TRBJ1-6,TGCGCCAGCAGCCAAGAATCGGATTCACCCCTCCACTTT,CASSQESDSPLHF
TRBD1,TRBV11-1,once,TRBJ1-1,TGTGCCAGCAGCCCCTGGACAGGGAGCACTGAAGCTTTCTTT,CASSPWTGSTEAFF
.,TRBV7-9,.,TRBJ1-1,TGTGCCAGCAGCTTAAGGGAGGGGGGCACTGAAGCTTTCTTT,CASSLREGGTEAFF
.,TRBV4-1,.,TRBJ2-3,TGCGCCAGCAGCCCCGGGGTATCTAGCACAGATACGCAGTATTTT,CASSPGVSSTDTQYF
.,TRBV10-2,.,TRBJ2-7,TGCGCCACCAACATCCGTCCCGGGGGATTTACCTACGAGCAGTACTTC,CATNIRPGGFTYEQYF
.,TRBV5-6,once,TRBJ1-1,TGTGCCAGCAGCTTGGGGCCCCAGAACACTGAAGCTTTCTTT,CASSLGPQNTEAFF
.,TRBV7-2,.,TRBJ1-2,TGTGCCAGCAGCTTAGCTACAGCTGGGCTTAACTATGGCTACACCTTC,CASSLATAGLNYGYTF
.,TRBV4-1,.,TRBJ1-4,TGCGCCAGCAGCCAAGTCGACAGACCTAATGAAAAACTGTTTTTT,CASSQVDRPNEKLFF
.,TRBV7-9,once,TRBJ1-5,TGTGCCAGCAGCTCGAAGAGGGCAGGCAATCAGCCCCAGCATTTT,CASSSKRAGNQPQHF
TRBD1,TRBV10-3,.,TRBJ1-6,TGTGCCGTCTCTTGGGACAGGGATCTTACACCCCTCCACTTT,CAVSWDRDLTPLHF
.,TRBV27,.,TRBJ2-1,TGTGCCAGCAGCCAGCGGATGTCGGGGAACAATGAGCAGTTCTTC,CASSQRMSGNNEQFF
.,TRBV20-1,.,TRBJ2-1,TGCAGTGCCTCCCGGACAGAAGAGCAGTTCTTC,CSASRTEEQFF
.,TRBV27,.,TRBJ2-7,TGTGCCAGCAAAGGGGGTCGGGAGCAGTACTTC,CASKGGREQYF
.,TRBV4-1,.,TRBJ2-2,TGCGCCAGCAGCCAAGATGGGGTGAGGACAATCGGCCCCGGGGAGCTGTTTTTT,CASSQDGVRTIGPGELFF
.,TRBV19,.,TRBJ1-6,TGTGCCAGTACCTATCGGAGGGGAGATTCACCCCTCCACTTT,CASTYRRGDSPLHF
TRBD1,TRBV5-6,.,TRBJ1-2,TGTGCCAGCAGCTTGACCCCGCAGGGGGCCGCTAACTATGGCTACACCTTC,CASSLTPQGAANYGYTF